The entry that follows covers one TCR beta chain sequence. Its antigen remains unknown. The sample is drawn from a study of beta chain features in type 1 diabetes. Using CD45RO/CCR7/CD25/CD127/CD95/CD27, CD4+ naive, central memory, regulatory and stem cell-like memory cells were sorted. Populations isolated by sorting all had purity greater than 95%. Expressed TCRB transcripts were sequenced because the isolated RNA had all been reverse transcribed beforehand. Assay: immunoSEQ multiplex PCR; the TCRdb copy retains only in-frame clones and omits some. Of 600,000 to 700,000 clones in the sample, over 10% were seen once. Study-level results: Insertion counts at VDJ junctions were lower in type 1 diabetes patients, who also showed more deletions there. TCRB CDR3s from Type 1 diabetes patients were moderately but significantly shorter in all four CD4+ subsets.

The CDR3 runs to 15 residues. The germline V gene encodes CDR1 MGHRA and CDR2 YSYEKL. Trimming pared 1 base from V and 0 bases from J, leaving 10 bases between. The source of this sequence is a man between 18 and 29 years old with type 1 diabetes. This chain uses TRBV4-1 with TRBJ2-7; maybe TRBD1 (6 bases). Sequenced sample: naive CD4+ T cells from blood. The CDR3 DNA sequence: TGCGCCAGCAGCCAAGGACAGGCAATCTCCTACGAGCAGTACTTC. Protein: CASSQGQAISYEQYF.